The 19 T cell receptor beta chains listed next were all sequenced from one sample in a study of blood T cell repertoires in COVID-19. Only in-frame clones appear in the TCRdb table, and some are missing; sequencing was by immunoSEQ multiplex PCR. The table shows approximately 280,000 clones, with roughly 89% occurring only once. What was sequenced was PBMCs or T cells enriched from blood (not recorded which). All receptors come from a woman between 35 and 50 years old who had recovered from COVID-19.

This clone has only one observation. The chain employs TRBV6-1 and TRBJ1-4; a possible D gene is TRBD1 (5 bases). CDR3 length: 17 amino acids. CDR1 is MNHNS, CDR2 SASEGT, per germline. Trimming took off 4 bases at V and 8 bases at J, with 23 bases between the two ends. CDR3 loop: CASSAPDQSGLWEKLFF. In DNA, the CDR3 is TGTGCCAGCAGTGCGCCCGACCAATCAGGGTTATGGGAAAAACTGTTTTTT.

CDR3 DNA sequence: TGTGCCAGCAGCTTAGGGGGCGGGAGAAGGTCCTACGAGCAGTACTTC. This encodes CASSLGGGRRSYEQYF. The chain links TRBV7-9 to TRBJ2-7; 7 bases are shared with TRBD2. The V and J ends lost 1 base and 1 base, in that order; junction bases with no gene match: 7. Looked up from germline, CDR1 is SEHNR and CDR2 is FQNEAQ (reference sequence). This CDR3 is 16 amino acids long.

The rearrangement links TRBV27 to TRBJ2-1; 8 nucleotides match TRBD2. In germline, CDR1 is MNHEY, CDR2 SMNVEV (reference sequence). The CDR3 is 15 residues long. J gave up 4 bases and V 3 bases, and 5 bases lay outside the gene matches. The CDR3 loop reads CASSFGPSGYNEQFF. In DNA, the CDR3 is TGTGCCAGCAGTTTCGGTCCTAGCGGGTACAATGAGCAGTTCTTC.

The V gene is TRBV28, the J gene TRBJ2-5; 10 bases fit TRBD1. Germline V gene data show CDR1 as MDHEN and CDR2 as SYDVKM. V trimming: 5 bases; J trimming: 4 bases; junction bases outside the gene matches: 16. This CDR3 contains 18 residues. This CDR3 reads CASSTSPGTGVWGETQYF. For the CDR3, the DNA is TGTGCCAGCAGTACCAGTCCCGGGACAGGGGTGTGGGGAGAGACCCAGTACTTC.

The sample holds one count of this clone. The CDR3 nucleotides read TGTGCCAGTAGTGGGAAGGGGGCCGGGGATCAGCCCCAGCATTTT. It specifies CASSGKGAGDQPQHF. The chain employs TRBV19 and TRBJ1-5; 7 bases map to TRBD1. The germline gives CDR1 LNHDA, CDR2 SQIVND (reference sequence). The CDR3 covers 15 residues. V trimming: 5 bases; J trimming: 5 bases; junction bases outside the gene matches: 9. The full variable domain, rest sourced from reference TRBV19 and TRBJ1-5, is DGGITQSPKYLFRKEGQNVTLSCEQNLNHDAMYWYRQDPGQGLRLIYYSQIVNDFQKGDIAEGYSVSREKKESFPLTVTSAQKNPTAFYLCASSGKGAGDQPQHFGDGTRLSIL.

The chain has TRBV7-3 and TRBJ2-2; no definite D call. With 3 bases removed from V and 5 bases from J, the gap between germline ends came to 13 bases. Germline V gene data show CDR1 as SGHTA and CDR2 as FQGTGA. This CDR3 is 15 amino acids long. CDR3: CASSFSSGRTGELFF. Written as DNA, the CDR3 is TGTGCCAGCAGCTTCTCGTCAGGCCGTACCGGGGAGCTGTTTTTT.

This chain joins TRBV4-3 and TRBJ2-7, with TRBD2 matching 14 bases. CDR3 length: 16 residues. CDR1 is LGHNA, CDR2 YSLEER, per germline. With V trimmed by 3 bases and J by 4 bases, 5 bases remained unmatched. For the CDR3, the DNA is TGCGCCAGCAGCCAGATGGGACTAGCGGGAGTGTACGAGCAGTACTTC. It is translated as CASSQMGLAGVYEQYF.

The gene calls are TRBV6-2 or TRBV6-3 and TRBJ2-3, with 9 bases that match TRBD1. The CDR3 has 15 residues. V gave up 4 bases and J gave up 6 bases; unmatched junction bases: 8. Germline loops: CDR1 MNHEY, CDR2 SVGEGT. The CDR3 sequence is CASSSRGQGGDTQYF. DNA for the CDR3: TGTGCCAGCAGTTCTCGGGGACAGGGAGGGGATACGCAGTATTTT.

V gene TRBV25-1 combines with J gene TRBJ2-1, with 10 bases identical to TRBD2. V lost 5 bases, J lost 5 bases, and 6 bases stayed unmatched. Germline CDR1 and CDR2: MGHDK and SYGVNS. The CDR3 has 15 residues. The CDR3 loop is CASSPGLAKNNEQFF. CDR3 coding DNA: TGTGCCAGCAGTCCGGGACTAGCGAAAAACAATGAGCAGTTCTTC.

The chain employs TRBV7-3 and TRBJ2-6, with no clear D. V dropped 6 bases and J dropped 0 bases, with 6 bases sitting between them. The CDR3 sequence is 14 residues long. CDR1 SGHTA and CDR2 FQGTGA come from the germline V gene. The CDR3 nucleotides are TGTGCCAGCAGAGAGTCCTCTGGGGCCAACGTCCTGACTTTC. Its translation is CASRESSGANVLTF. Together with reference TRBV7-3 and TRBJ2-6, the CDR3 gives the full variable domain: GAGVSQTPSNKVTEKGKYVELRCDPISGHTALYWYRQSLGQGPEFLIYFQGTGAADDSGLPNDRFFAVRPEGSVSTLKIQRTERGDSAVYLCASRESSGANVLTFGAGSRLTVL.

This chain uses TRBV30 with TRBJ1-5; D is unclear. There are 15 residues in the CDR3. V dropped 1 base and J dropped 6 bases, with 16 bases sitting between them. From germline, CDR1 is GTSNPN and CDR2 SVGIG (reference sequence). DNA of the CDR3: TGTGCCTGGAGTGCCGGGTGGGAGGGAAGTCAGCCCCAGCATTTT. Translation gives CAWSAGWEGSQPQHF.

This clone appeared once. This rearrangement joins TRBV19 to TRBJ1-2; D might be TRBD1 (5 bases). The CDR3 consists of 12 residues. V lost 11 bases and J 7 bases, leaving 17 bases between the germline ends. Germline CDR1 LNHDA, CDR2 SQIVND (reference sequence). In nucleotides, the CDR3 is TGTGCCTCTGGCCGACAGAGGCTTGGCTACACCTTC. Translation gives CASGRQRLGYTF.

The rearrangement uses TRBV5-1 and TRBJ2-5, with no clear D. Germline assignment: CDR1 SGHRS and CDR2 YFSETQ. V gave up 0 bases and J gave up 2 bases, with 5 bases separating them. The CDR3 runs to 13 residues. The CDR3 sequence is CASSLVQQETQYF. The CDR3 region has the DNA TGCGCCAGCAGCTTGGTGCAGCAAGAGACCCAGTACTTC.

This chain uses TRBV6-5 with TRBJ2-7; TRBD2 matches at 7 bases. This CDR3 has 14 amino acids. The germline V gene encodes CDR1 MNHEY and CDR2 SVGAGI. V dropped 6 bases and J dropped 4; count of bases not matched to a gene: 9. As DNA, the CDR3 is TGTGCCAGCAGAACGGGGGGAGGTTGGTACGAGCAGTACTTC. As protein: CASRTGGGWYEQYF.

CDR3 nucleotides: TGTGCCAGCAGGCGGGACAGCGCACAAGAGACCCAGTACTTC. Amino acid sequence: CASRRDSAQETQYF. The chain has TRBV6-5 and TRBJ2-5; D is perhaps TRBD1 (7 bases). Per the germline V gene, CDR1 is MNHEY and CDR2 is SVGAGI. V dropped 6 bases and J dropped 2 bases, with 13 bases sitting between them. The CDR3 consists of 14 residues.

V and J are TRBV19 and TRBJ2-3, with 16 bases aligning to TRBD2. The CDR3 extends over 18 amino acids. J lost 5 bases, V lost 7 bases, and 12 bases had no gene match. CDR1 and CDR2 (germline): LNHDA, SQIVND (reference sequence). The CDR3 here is CASTMGTSGRAFIDTQYF. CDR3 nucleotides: TGTGCCAGTACCATGGGGACTAGCGGGAGGGCCTTTATAGATACGCAGTATTTT.

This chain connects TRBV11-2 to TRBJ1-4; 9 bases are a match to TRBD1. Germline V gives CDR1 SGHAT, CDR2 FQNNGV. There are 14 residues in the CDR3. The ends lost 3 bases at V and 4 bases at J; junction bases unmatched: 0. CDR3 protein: CASSLDRGNEKLFF. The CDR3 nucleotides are TGTGCCAGCAGCTTGGACAGGGGTAATGAAAAACTGTTTTTT. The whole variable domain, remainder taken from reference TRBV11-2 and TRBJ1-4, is EAGVAQSPRYKIIEKRQSVAFWCNPISGHATLYWYQQILGQGPKLLIQFQNNGVVDDSQLPKDRFSAERLKGVDSTLKIQPAKLEDSAVYLCASSLDRGNEKLFFGSGTQLSVL.

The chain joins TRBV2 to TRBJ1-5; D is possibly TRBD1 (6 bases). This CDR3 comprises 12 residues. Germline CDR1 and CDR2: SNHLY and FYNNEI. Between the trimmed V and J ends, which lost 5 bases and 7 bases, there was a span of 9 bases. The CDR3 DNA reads TGTGCCAGCAGTTTTACAGGGCAGCCCCAGCATTTT. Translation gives CASSFTGQPQHF.

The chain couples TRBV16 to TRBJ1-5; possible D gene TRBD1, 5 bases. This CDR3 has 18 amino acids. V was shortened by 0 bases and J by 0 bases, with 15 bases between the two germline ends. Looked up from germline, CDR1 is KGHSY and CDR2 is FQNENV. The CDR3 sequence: CASSQSRTGAYSNQPQHF. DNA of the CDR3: TGTGCCAGCAGCCAATCGAGAACAGGAGCATATAGCAATCAGCCCCAGCATTTT.